Below, 3 T cell receptor beta chains from the same sample are listed, as sequenced in a study of regulatory T cells in long-lasting Graves disease. Sample time point: persistent/refractory GD, antithyroid drugs over 5 years with positive TRAb. Scientists built the TCR library using RNA that was extracted from PBMCs. According to the study, TCR beta libraries were built with iRepertoire HTBI primers and CDR3-region Arm-PCR. TCRdb re-called the multiplex PCR reads through MiXCR, storing one row per CDR3 protein. The table records 300,000 to 350,000 distinct CDR3 sequences, 20% of them present only once. Sample: peripheral blood mononuclear cells (PBMCs), taken when the disease was refractory, from a patient treated with antithyroid drugs. Source of these receptors: a female donor with Graves disease.

The chain recombines TRBV4-1 with TRBJ1-5, with D uncertain. Germline V gene sequence: CDR1 MGHRA, CDR2 YSYEKL. The ends were cut back, 3 bases at V and 2 bases at J, with 11 bases in the middle. This CDR3 region has 15 residues. The CDR3 nucleotides read TGCGCCAGCAGCCATCACCCAGTCGGCAATCAGCCCCAGCATTTT. The encoded protein is CASSHHPVGNQPQHF.

This chain links TRBV20-1 with TRBJ1-4, with D perhaps matching TRBD1 (6 bases). CDR1 is DFQATT and CDR2 is SNEGSKA in the germline V gene (reference sequence). The CDR3 sequence is 16 residues long. V was clipped by 0 bases and J by 7 bases, with 18 bases between them. The CDR3 region is CSARDPYGTRSEKLFF. The CDR3 DNA is TGCAGTGCTAGAGATCCTTACGGGACACGAAGTGAAAAACTGTTTTTT.

This clonotype appeared many times. For the CDR3, the DNA is TGTGCCAGCAGCTTGACTAGCGGGCCCTACGAGCAGTACTTC. It encodes CASSLTSGPYEQYF. V usage is TRBV3-1 and J usage is TRBJ2-7, with 10 bases fitting TRBD2. V was pared by 5 bases and J by 2 bases, with 3 bases of the junction left unmatched. Germline CDR1 LGHDT, CDR2 YNNKEL (reference sequence). This CDR3 has 14 residues.